This T cell receptor beta chain was recovered during a study of T-cell memory formation after mild COVID-19. 5'RACE primed at constant segments yielded TCR alpha and TCR beta cDNA libraries bearing sample barcodes and UMIs. TCRdb redid the calling of the 5' RACE reads with MiXCR, one entry per CDR3 protein. The table has 300,000 to 400,000 distinct CDR3 sequences, around 27% seen once. This clonotype was seen a few times. V lost 10 bases, J lost 4 bases, and 10 bases stayed unmatched. CDR1 and CDR2 from the germline V gene are ENHRY and SYGVKD. The CDR3 totals 15 residues. V is TRBV10-3 and J is TRBJ2-2; 9 bases map to TRBD1. This receptor was identified in an adult woman who had mild COVID-19 (a few samples of this study predate the infection). Cell type and time point are not known. Sequenced material: PBMCs or a T cell subset sorted from them (not recorded which). CDR3 DNA sequence: TGTGCCACCATGACAGGGGGGGGACTCACCGGGGAGCTGTTTTTT. Residues: CATMTGGGLTGELFF.